The 32 T cell receptor beta chains in this list originate from one sample, sequenced in a study of vaccination and CD4 T cells after COVID-19. With the Oncomine TCR Beta short-read assay, DNA from cultured CD4+ T cells was sequenced. Cultures of CD4+ T cells served as the source for extracting genomic DNA. MiXCR, run by TCRdb on the PCR reads, gives a single entry per CDR3 protein. The sample has some 10,000 distinct CDR3 sequences; approximately 29% are singletons. Stated treatment: approximately nine-day PBMC culture with coronavirus spike peptide pools or control peptides (ViraFEST assay). From the unexposed donor, CD4+ T cells were collected ahead of the COVID-19 pandemic (2011-2018). No antigens are known for them. The sample comprised CD4+ T cells from blood, cultured in vitro. All receptors derive from a human donor in good health.

The genes are TRBV7-8 and TRBJ2-5, with 9 bases matching TRBD1. V gave up 0 bases and J gave up 4 bases; unmatched junction bases: 9. The length of the CDR3 is 17 residues. Germline V CDR1 and CDR2: SGHVS, FQNEAQ. The CDR3 nucleotides read TGTGCCAGCAGCTTAGCGGTTGGGACAGGGCCCCTAGAGACCCAGTACTTC. Translation gives CASSLAVGTGPLETQYF.

This clonotype was recorded a few times. This rearrangement joins TRBV7-2 to TRBJ2-5, with TRBD2 matching 8 bases. The CDR3 spans 15 residues. V lost 1 base and J lost 1; bases outside the gene matches: 2. From germline, CDR1 is SGHTA and CDR2 FQGNSA. CDR3 region: CASSLGLAGQETQYF. The CDR3 region has the DNA TGTGCCAGCAGCTTAGGCCTAGCGGGCCAAGAGACCCAGTACTTC.

This chain connects TRBV18 to TRBJ2-7; D is unclear. The CDR3 contains 14 residues. Germline loops: CDR1 KGHSH, CDR2 LQKENI. Trimming took off 5 bases at V and 0 bases at J, with 11 bases between the two ends. CDR3 DNA: TGTGCCAGCTCAAACGGTCAAAGCTCCTACGAGCAGTACTTC. Its translation is CASSNGQSSYEQYF.

The V call is TRBV28, the J call TRBJ2-7, with 9 bases lining up with TRBD1. In germline, CDR1 is MDHEN, CDR2 SYDVKM. The ends lost 4 bases at V and 4 bases at J; junction bases unmatched: 8. The CDR3 runs to 15 residues. CDR3 sequence: CASSSGTGRVYEQYF. The CDR3 bases are TGTGCCAGCAGTTCCGGGACAGGGAGGGTATACGAGCAGTACTTC.

This clonotype was counted only a few times. The chain couples TRBV7-6 to TRBJ2-7; the match to TRBD2 covers 8 bases. Germline V CDR1 and CDR2: SGHVS, FNYEAQ. Trimming cost V 5 bases and J 3 bases; bases outside gene matches: 15. The CDR3 contains 17 residues. The CDR3 DNA is TGTGCCAGCAGCCCAAGTTATAAAGGCGGGAGGCTCTACGAGCAGTACTTC. This sequence encodes CASSPSYKGGRLYEQYF.

V gene TRBV19 combines with J gene TRBJ1-2, with D unresolved. V shed 4 bases and J shed 1 base, with 10 bases lying between them. The CDR3 sequence is 14 residues long. Germline CDR1 is LNHDA and CDR2 is SQIVND (reference sequence). The CDR3 here is CASSTRVFNYGYTF. The CDR3 bases are TGTGCCAGTAGTACTCGGGTCTTTAACTATGGCTACACCTTC.

V usage is TRBV7-3 and J usage is TRBJ1-2; 9 bases align to TRBD1. The CDR3 is 17 amino acids. The germline CDR1 and CDR2 sequences are SGHTA and FQGTGA. V trimming: 3 bases; J trimming: 3 bases; junction bases outside the gene matches: 11. For the CDR3, the DNA is TGTGCCAGCAGCTTCCTCGGTGGGACAGGGTCGGACTATGGCTACACCTTC. The encoded protein is CASSFLGGTGSDYGYTF. The whole variable domain, filled in from reference TRBV7-3 and TRBJ1-2, reads GAGVSQTPSNKVTEKGKYVELRCDPISGHTALYWYRQSLGQGPEFLIYFQGTGAADDSGLPNDRFFAVRPEGSVSTLKIQRTERGDSAVYLCASSFLGGTGSDYGYTFGSGTRLTVV.

This clonotype has a handful of counts. The rearrangement joins TRBV19 to TRBJ2-3, with D tentatively TRBD1 or TRBD2 (6 bases each). This CDR3 has 13 residues. CDR1 is LNHDA and CDR2 is SQIVND in the germline V gene (reference sequence). V was shortened by 6 bases and J by 7 bases, with 14 bases between the two germline ends. The CDR3 nucleotides are TGTGCCAGTAGACCTGCGGGGACAAATACGCAGTATTTT. Translating it yields CASRPAGTNTQYF.

The chain employs TRBV20-1 and TRBJ2-2, with D perhaps matching TRBD2 (6 bases). Germline-derived CDR1 and CDR2 are DFQATT and SNEGSKA (reference sequence). This CDR3 contains 14 residues. Trimming removed 3 bases at V and 4 bases at J, with 12 bases between. Here the CDR3 reads CSARKASVTGELFF. The DNA of the CDR3 is TGCAGTGCTAGGAAGGCTAGCGTCACCGGGGAGCTGTTTTTT.

A note on this clonotype: Its ends do not fully match the called genes, so a read error is possible. V is TRBV7-7 and J is TRBJ2-5; 10 nucleotides agree with TRBD1. Germline V gene lookup returns CDR1 SSHAT and CDR2 FNYEAQ (reference sequence). This CDR3 is built from 16 residues. Here the CDR3 DNA reads TGTGCTAGCAGCTTAGGGGTGGGGACAGGGGAGGAGACCCAGTACTTC. This sequence encodes CASSLGVGTGEETQYF.

This clonotype is termed medium-sized. Here the CDR3 reads CASSWGQGSNQPQHF. DNA of the CDR3: TGTGCCAGCAGCTGGGGACAGGGTAGCAATCAGCCCCAGCATTTT. The rearrangement joins TRBV2 to TRBJ1-5, with TRBD1 identical over 9 bases. CDR3 length: 15 amino acids. In germline, CDR1 is SNHLY, CDR2 FYNNEI. The V gene end was trimmed by 6 bases and the J gene end by 0 bases; junction bases not matched to a gene: 3.

This clonotype was observed a few times. The J gene is TRBJ2-3, the V gene TRBV5-5; tentatively, D is TRBD1 (6 bases). Germline V CDR1 and CDR2: SGHKS, YYEKEE (reference sequence). The germline V and J ends were trimmed by 4 bases and 0 bases, with 12 bases remaining between them. This CDR3 comprises 15 residues. CDR3 in DNA: TGTGCCAGCAGCACAGGGTGGGTTAGCACAGATACGCAGTATTTT. It translates to CASSTGWVSTDTQYF. Complete variable domain (other parts from reference TRBV5-5 and TRBJ2-3): DAGVTQSPTHLIKTRGQQVTLRCSPISGHKSVSWYQQVLGQGPQFIFQYYEKEERGRGNFPDRFSARQFPNYSSELNVNALLLGDSALYLCASSTGWVSTDTQYFGPGTRLTVL.

This clonotype has just a few counts. Its ends do not fully match the called genes, so a read error is possible. This chain links TRBV6-1 with TRBJ2-5; no clear D. The V gene's germline CDR1 is MNHNS and CDR2 SASEGT. The CDR3 covers 10 residues. The chain's CDR3 is CASREETQYF. The DNA for the CDR3 is TGTGCCAGCAGGGAAGAGACCCAGTACTTC.

This clonotype is categorized as medium-sized. The chain has TRBV6-1 and TRBJ1-6; 9 bases agree with TRBD1. The V and J ends lost 5 bases and 9 bases, in that order; junction bases with no gene match: 14. Germline V gene lookup returns CDR1 MNHNS and CDR2 SASEGT. The CDR3 has 17 residues. CDR3 loop: CASSPDRGPQSGSPLHF. The CDR3, as DNA: TGTGCCAGCAGTCCGGACAGGGGCCCCCAGAGTGGTTCACCCCTCCACTTT.

The rearrangement links TRBV19 to TRBJ1-1, with unresolved D. The length of the CDR3 is 15 residues. V was trimmed by 4 bases and J by 4 bases, leaving 16 bases between them. Germline CDR1 LNHDA, CDR2 SQIVND (reference sequence). The CDR3, as DNA: TGTGCCAGTAGTACCTCCGTGTGGGGAGTCACTGAAGCTTTCTTT. This translates into CASSTSVWGVTEAFF.

In its sample, this clonotype was seen a few times. The V and J genes are TRBV6-2 or TRBV6-3 and TRBJ2-3; D remains unclear. From germline, CDR1 is MNHEY and CDR2 SVGEGT. CDR3 length: 14 residues. Trimming pared 1 base from V and 4 bases from J, leaving 9 bases between. The CDR3 is CASSYFSRADTQYF. For the CDR3, the DNA is TGTGCCAGCAGTTACTTCTCTAGGGCAGATACGCAGTATTTT.

The chain is built from TRBV6-5 and TRBJ1-2; no clear D. Germline CDR1 and CDR2: MNHEY and SVGAGI. V lost 4 bases, J lost 8 bases, and 17 bases lay in between. The CDR3 consists of 14 residues. DNA for the CDR3: TGTGCCAGCAGTTCTAGGGCCTCGTACCCCGGCTACACCTTC. Protein sequence: CASSSRASYPGYTF.

This clonotype turned up a few times. The rearrangement uses TRBV20-1 and TRBJ2-5, with D uncertain. This CDR3 is built from 14 residues. The germline V and J ends were trimmed by 0 bases and 2 bases, with 10 bases remaining between them. Germline loops: CDR1 DFQATT, CDR2 SNEGSKA (reference sequence). CDR3: CSARDRVGQETQYF. CDR3 coding DNA: TGCAGTGCTAGAGATCGAGTGGGGCAAGAGACCCAGTACTTC.

The chain links TRBV5-1 to TRBJ2-7; D ambiguous. The CDR3 totals 14 residues. V was clipped by 4 bases and J by 0 bases, with 11 bases between them. CDR1 and CDR2 (germline): SGHRS, YFSETQ. The CDR3: CASSQDASSYEQYF. The CDR3 nucleotides read TGCGCCAGCAGCCAAGACGCGAGCTCCTACGAGCAGTACTTC.

The CDR3 region has the DNA TGTGCCAGCAGCCAAGATCCGTGGGTGAACACTGAAGCTTTCTTT. This translates into CASSQDPWVNTEAFF. J is TRBJ1-1 and V is TRBV4-2; no reliable D call. The V end was cut by 0 bases, the J end by 0 bases, with 8 bases between. The CDR3 covers 15 residues. Germline assignment: CDR1 LGHNA and CDR2 YNFKEQ.

This clonotype was counted between two and nine times. This chain uses TRBV11-3 with TRBJ2-6; no firm D call. Per the germline V gene, CDR1 is SGHNT and CDR2 is YENEEA. V was cut by 5 bases and J by 0 bases, with 5 bases left in between. This CDR3 has 14 residues. Written as DNA, the CDR3 is TGTGCCAGCAGCCCAGCCTCTGGGGCCAACGTCCTGACTTTC. This translates into CASSPASGANVLTF. Full variable domain (missing parts from reference TRBV11-3 and TRBJ2-6): EAGVVQSPRYKIIEKKQPVAFWCNPISGHNTLYWYLQNLGQGPELLIRYENEEAVDDSQLPKDRFSAERLKGVDSTLKIQPAELGDSAVYLCASSPASGANVLTFGAGSRLTVL.

This clonotype was detected only a few times. The chain recombines TRBV28 with TRBJ1-6; D is unresolved. The CDR3 is 11 residues long. The V and J ends lost 1 base and 9 bases respectively, with 1 base between them. The germline V gene encodes CDR1 MDHEN and CDR2 SYDVKM. The CDR3 bases are TGTGCCAGCAGTTTATCTTCACCCCTCCACTTT. Translation gives CASSLSSPLHF.

The table lists this clonotype with a few counts. CDR3 in DNA: TGTGCCAGCAGCTTAGCGGGACCCCAAGAGACCCAGTACTTC. Amino acid sequence: CASSLAGPQETQYF. V usage is TRBV7-6 and J usage is TRBJ2-5; D assignment may be TRBD1 or TRBD2 (5 bases each). This CDR3 is built from 14 residues. The ends were cut back, 0 bases at V and 1 base at J, with 6 bases in the middle. Germline-derived CDR1 and CDR2 are SGHVS and FNYEAQ.

This clonotype was seen a handful of times. The V call is TRBV20-1, the J call TRBJ2-1; 8 bases map to TRBD2. The junction had 16 bases not matched to a gene; V was cut back by 3 bases and J by 0 bases. The CDR3 sequence is 19 residues long. Germline V gene sequence: CDR1 DFQATT, CDR2 SNEGSKA (reference sequence). CDR3 amino acids: CSASGTGLAILSSYNEQFF. CDR3 DNA: TGCAGTGCTAGTGGGACTGGACTAGCAATTTTAAGCTCCTACAATGAGCAGTTCTTC.

The V and J genes are TRBV20-1 and TRBJ2-1; 8 positions match TRBD2. Trimming at V came to 6 bases and at J to 5 bases, leaving 12 bases not matched to a gene. The length of the CDR3 is 15 residues. In germline, CDR1 is DFQATT, CDR2 SNEGSKA (reference sequence). CDR3 loop: CSARNPTSVNNEQFF. The DNA of the CDR3 is TGCAGTGCCAGAAATCCGACTAGCGTTAACAATGAGCAGTTCTTC.

V gene TRBV4-2 combines with J gene TRBJ2-1; possible D gene TRBD2, 5 bases. Germline V gives CDR1 LGHNA, CDR2 YNFKEQ. The CDR3 runs to 15 residues. V shed 0 bases and J shed 6 bases, with 12 bases lying between them. The CDR3 DNA sequence: TGTGCCAGCAGCCAAGAGTTAGCGACGGTCAATGAGCAGTTCTTC. This codes for CASSQELATVNEQFF.

V and J are TRBV25-1 and TRBJ1-6, with D possibly TRBD1 on 5 matching bases. V was pared by 6 bases and J by 2 bases, with 8 bases between. CDR3 length equals 14 residues. The V gene's germline CDR1 is MGHDK and CDR2 SYGVNS. This CDR3 reads CASSLGAYNSPLHF. CDR3 sequence (DNA): TGTGCCAGCAGCTTAGGGGCCTATAATTCACCCCTCCACTTT. Combining the CDR3 with reference TRBV25-1 and TRBJ1-6 gives the whole variable domain EADIYQTPRYLVIGTGKKITLECSQTMGHDKMYWYQQDPGMELHLIHYSYGVNSTEKGDLSSESTVSRIRTEHFPLTLESARPSHTSQYLCASSLGAYNSPLHFGNGTRLTVT.

The chain uses TRBV6-5 and TRBJ2-7; possibly TRBD2 for D (7 bases). Germline CDR1 is MNHEY and CDR2 is SVGAGI. Trimming pared 4 bases from V and 0 bases from J, leaving 10 bases between. The CDR3 has 14 amino acids. CDR3 bases: TGTGCCAGCAGTTTGGGGGGGGCCTCCTACGAGCAGTACTTC. Its translation: CASSLGGASYEQYF.

This clonotype has just a few counts. The rearrangement joins TRBV6-2 or TRBV6-3 to TRBJ1-2; perhaps TRBD1 as D (5 bases). Trimming cost V 4 bases and J 2 bases, with 14 bases left between them. The CDR3 is 15 amino acids. The V gene's germline CDR1 is MNHEY and CDR2 SVGEGT. In DNA form, the CDR3 reads TGTGCCAGCAGTTCCCGCGGGACGGCCAACTATGGCTACACCTTC. This codes for CASSSRGTANYGYTF.

The genes are TRBV11-2 and TRBJ1-6; D unclear. V was shortened by 0 bases and J by 6 bases, with 6 bases between the two germline ends. Germline loops: CDR1 SGHAT, CDR2 FQNNGV. The CDR3 consists of 14 residues. CDR3 region: CASSLELINSPLHF. The DNA of the CDR3 is TGTGCCAGCAGCTTAGAACTGATTAATTCACCCCTCCACTTT.

This clonotype was counted between two and nine times. The rearrangement joins TRBV19 to TRBJ1-5, with a weak D call TRBD1 (6 bases). Germline V gene data show CDR1 as LNHDA and CDR2 as SQIVND (reference sequence). This CDR3 comprises 14 residues. The V end was cut by 7 bases, the J end by 5 bases, with 15 bases between. CDR3 DNA sequence: TGTGCCAGTACTACACAGGGAGGGGATCAGCCCCAGCATTTT. Translation: CASTTQGGDQPQHF.

This clonotype is medium-sized in the sample. The chain joins TRBV20-1 to TRBJ1-6; D is unclear. The CDR3 totals 16 residues. Germline V lookup: CDR1 DFQATT, CDR2 SNEGSKA (reference sequence). With 2 bases removed from V and 0 bases from J, the gap between germline ends came to 11 bases. The CDR3, as DNA: TGCAGTGCTAGAAATAGAGGGAGCTCCTATAATTCACCCCTCCACTTT. It yields the protein CSARNRGSSYNSPLHF.